This TCR beta chain was documented in a study of lymphopenia after photon versus proton radiotherapy. The assay was immunoSEQ multiplex PCR, and TCRdb's table has in-frame clones only and misses some. The sample holds tens of thousands of clones, more than 75% seen once. This CDR3 is 16 amino acids long. Per germline, CDR1 LNHDA and CDR2 SQIVND (reference sequence). V lost 4 bases to trimming and J lost 2 bases; unmatched junction nucleotides: 8. The sequencing used peripheral blood, collected from a patient treated with photon-based radiotherapy. This chain joins TRBV19 and TRBJ2-3, with TRBD2 matching over 8 bases. The clonotype comes from a woman between 50 and 59 years old with cholangiocarcinoma. CDR3 sequence: CASSTLRGGFTDTQYF. The CDR3 DNA reads as TGTGCCAGTAGTACCCTCCGGGGGGGATTCACAGATACGCAGTATTTT.